This entry lists 25 T cell receptor beta chains sequenced from one sample in a study of blood T cell repertoires in COVID-19. The data were produced by immunoSEQ multiplex PCR, yet TCRdb's version contains in-frame clones alone and is incomplete. Seen here are approximately 190,000 clones, approximately 82% observed once, and the top ten hold about 5%. Sequenced: PBMCs or T cells enriched from blood (not recorded which). These receptor sequences come from a woman in her sixties with acute COVID-19.

This sequence joins TRBV4-3 and TRBJ1-2, with no clear D. CDR1 and CDR2 (germline): LGHNA, YSLEER. Trimming took 0 bases from V and 0 from J, leaving 8 bases between them. The CDR3 totals 15 residues. The CDR3 sequence is CASSQDITTNYGYTF. Written as DNA, the CDR3 is TGCGCCAGCAGCCAAGATATAACAACTAACTATGGCTACACCTTC.

The gene calls are TRBV30 and TRBJ1-5; TRBD1 might be the D (6 bases). Per the germline V gene, CDR1 is GTSNPN and CDR2 is SVGIG (reference sequence). Deletions cut 3 bases from V and 7 bases from J, with 16 bases between. The CDR3 totals 14 residues. The DNA for the CDR3 is TGTGCCTGGAGCGCCGGGGGGGCTACGCAGCCCCAGCATTTT. Its protein product is CAWSAGGATQPQHF.

J is TRBJ1-4 and V is TRBV5-1, with 7 bases aligning to TRBD1. This CDR3 comprises 16 residues. Germline V gene sequence: CDR1 SGHRS, CDR2 YFSETQ. Unmatched junction bases numbered 13, after V lost 1 base and J lost 10 bases. CDR3 sequence (DNA): TGCGCCAGCAGCTTGTCCGGGAGACAGGGTGTTGGAAAACTGTTTTTT. This codes for CASSLSGRQGVGKLFF.

The chain combines TRBV5-4 with TRBJ2-7, with a possible D match to TRBD2 (5 bases). V dropped 3 bases and J dropped 6 bases, with 19 bases sitting between them. The CDR3 extends over 15 amino acids. The germline gives CDR1 SGHNT, CDR2 YYREEE (reference sequence). For the CDR3, the DNA is TGTGCCAGCAGCTCCGGAAGGGCCGTAGCGAGCGAGCAGTACTTC. As protein: CASSSGRAVASEQYF.

J is TRBJ2-2 and V is TRBV4-1; 10 positions match TRBD2. V gave up 3 bases and J gave up 6 bases; unmatched junction bases: 7. This CDR3 comprises 16 residues. CDR1 is MGHRA, CDR2 YSYEKL, per germline. CDR3 DNA sequence: TGCGCCAGCAGCCAGCAGCTAGCGGGAGTGTCCGGGGAGCTGTTTTTT. This translates into CASSQQLAGVSGELFF.

The chain recombines TRBV6-5 with TRBJ2-1; 11 bases map to TRBD2. CDR1 is MNHEY and CDR2 is SVGAGI in the germline V gene. The ends lost 2 bases at V and 7 bases at J; junction bases unmatched: 4. The CDR3 consists of 15 residues. CDR3 loop: CASSYGTSGKNEQFF. Written as DNA, the CDR3 is TGTGCCAGCAGTTACGGGACTAGCGGAAAAAATGAGCAGTTCTTC.

The gene calls are TRBV6-5 and TRBJ1-1; 8 bases map to TRBD1. V lost 4 bases, J lost 1 base, and 5 bases stayed unmatched. Per germline, CDR1 MNHEY and CDR2 SVGAGI. The CDR3 covers 15 residues. DNA of the CDR3: TGTGCCAGCAGTTCCTCAGGGGGCGGGAACACTGAAGCTTTCTTT. It codes for CASSSSGGGNTEAFF.

The sample holds one count of this clone. The V call is TRBV16, the J call TRBJ2-2; D may be TRBD1 (5 bases). Trimming removed 2 bases at V and 6 bases at J, with 10 bases between. The CDR3 consists of 14 residues. Germline CDR1 reads KGHSY; CDR2 reads FQNENV. The CDR3 region is CASSQDRGSGELFF. In DNA form, the CDR3 reads TGTGCCAGCAGCCAAGATAGGGGATCCGGGGAGCTGTTTTTT.

V usage is TRBV19 and J usage is TRBJ1-1; tentatively, D is TRBD1 (6 bases). The CDR3 is 12 amino acids. Germline loops: CDR1 LNHDA, CDR2 SQIVND (reference sequence). V gave up 4 bases and J gave up 4 bases, with 7 bases separating them. This CDR3 reads CASSNRATEAFF. CDR3 coding DNA: TGTGCCAGTAGTAACAGGGCCACTGAAGCTTTCTTT.

The chain couples TRBV29-1 to TRBJ1-2; D gene unclear. Per the germline V gene, CDR1 is SQVTM and CDR2 is ANQGSEA. V gave up 0 bases and J gave up 4 bases, with 9 bases separating them. The CDR3 has 13 residues. The CDR3 loop reads CSVEDFAVYGYTF. The CDR3 DNA is TGCAGCGTTGAAGATTTTGCGGTCTATGGCTACACCTTC. Full variable domain (outside the CDR3, taken from reference TRBV29-1 and TRBJ1-2): SAVISQKPSRDICQRGTSLTIQCQVDSQVTMMFWYRQQPGQSLTLIATANQGSEATYESGFVIDKFPISRPNLTFSTLTVSNMSPEDSSIYLCSVEDFAVYGYTFGSGTRLTVV.

This clone was seen more than once but under ten times. This chain links TRBV3-1 (or the pseudogene TRBV3-2) with TRBJ2-5, with 7 bases identical to TRBD2. The CDR3 is made up of 13 amino acids. The V and J ends lost 1 base and 8 bases, in that order; junction bases with no gene match: 4. Per germline, CDR1 LGHDT and CDR2 YNNKEL (reference sequence). The CDR3 protein is CASSQGGGGTQYF. The CDR3, as DNA: TGTGCCAGCAGCCAAGGCGGGGGAGGAACCCAGTACTTC.

The V gene is TRBV7-9, the J gene TRBJ2-3; 7 bases map to TRBD1. From germline, CDR1 is SEHNR and CDR2 FQNEAQ (reference sequence). The CDR3 totals 17 residues. Unmatched junction bases numbered 13, after V lost 5 bases and J lost 2 bases. CDR3 sequence: CASSRLQGPPFTDTQYF. The CDR3 region has the DNA TGTGCCAGCAGCCGACTACAGGGGCCTCCCTTCACAGATACGCAGTATTTT. Full variable domain (missing parts from reference TRBV7-9 and TRBJ2-3): DTGVSQNPRHKITKRGQNVTFRCDPISEHNRLYWYRQTLGQGPEFLTYFQNEAQLEKSRLLSDRFSAERPKGSFSTLEIQRTEQGDSAMYLCASSRLQGPPFTDTQYFGPGTRLTVL.

V gene TRBV29-1 combines with J gene TRBJ2-2; 8 nucleotides align to TRBD2. Germline V CDR1 and CDR2: SQVTM, ANQGSEA. This CDR3 spans 14 amino acids. V was clipped by 4 bases and J by 5 bases; unmatched bases: 6. CDR3 region: CSVASGSTTGELFF. In DNA form, the CDR3 reads TGCAGCGTTGCAAGCGGGAGCACGACCGGGGAGCTGTTTTTT.

The chain employs TRBV7-9 and TRBJ1-3; 7 nucleotides agree with TRBD1. The CDR3 has 16 amino acids. Per germline, CDR1 SEHNR and CDR2 FQNEAQ (reference sequence). The V segment lost 2 bases and the J segment 4 bases; nucleotides outside the gene matches: 8. The CDR3 here is CASSLSGQERGNTIYF. Here the CDR3 DNA reads TGTGCCAGCAGCTTAAGCGGACAGGAGAGGGGAAACACCATATATTTT.

The chain links TRBV7-2 to TRBJ1-4, with TRBD1 matching 8 bases. Germline V gene data show CDR1 as SGHTA and CDR2 as FQGNSA. Trimming removed 7 bases from V and 8 bases from J; junction bases left unmatched: 12. This CDR3 comprises 15 residues. The CDR3 nucleotides read TGTGCCAGCACCTACTCCGGGACAGGAGGGGAAAAACTGTTTTTT. Translated, it gives CASTYSGTGGEKLFF.

This clone was picked up many times. The gene calls are TRBV5-1 and TRBJ2-3; 8 nucleotides agree with TRBD1. Trimming removed 3 bases from V and 3 bases from J; junction bases left unmatched: 12. CDR1 and CDR2 (germline): SGHRS, YFSETQ. This CDR3 comprises 17 residues. The CDR3 here is CASSSHLQGVSTDTQYF. The DNA for the CDR3 is TGCGCCAGCAGCTCGCACCTACAGGGGGTTTCGACAGATACGCAGTATTTT.

This clone has just one count. This chain links TRBV7-2 with TRBJ2-2; D remains ambiguous. V was cut by 1 base and J by 5 bases, with 8 bases left in between. CDR1 SGHTA and CDR2 FQGNSA come from the germline V gene. The CDR3 totals 14 residues. CDR3 loop: CASSLVRITGELFF. CDR3 DNA sequence: TGTGCCAGCAGCTTAGTCCGTATAACCGGGGAGCTGTTTTTT.

The genes are TRBV25-1 and TRBJ1-2; 7 bases agree with TRBD1. The CDR3 covers 16 residues. Germline trimming cut 3 bases from V and 3 bases from J; bases unmatched to any gene: 10. Germline assignment: CDR1 MGHDK and CDR2 SYGVNS. CDR3 protein: CASSDAAGGLHYGYTF. CDR3 DNA sequence: TGTGCCAGCAGTGACGCCGCAGGGGGGTTACACTATGGCTACACCTTC.

The rearrangement links TRBV19 to TRBJ1-2; D may be TRBD1 (5 bases). The V end was cut by 5 bases, the J end by 3 bases, with 16 bases between. The CDR3 covers 15 residues. Per the germline V gene, CDR1 is LNHDA and CDR2 is SQIVND (reference sequence). CDR3: CASSPRGGAYYGYTF. DNA of the CDR3: TGTGCCAGTAGTCCTCGGGGAGGGGCCTACTATGGCTACACCTTC.

The rearrangement links TRBV29-1 to TRBJ2-7, with TRBD1 matching over 7 bases. This CDR3 is 14 amino acids long. V shed 7 bases and J 0 bases; nucleotides not matched to a gene: 9. Germline V gives CDR1 SQVTM, CDR2 ANQGSEA. CDR3 nucleotide sequence: TGCAGCGCCCAAGGGGCAGGGGGCTCCTACGAGCAGTACTTC. Translated, it gives CSAQGAGGSYEQYF.

V is TRBV11-2 and J is TRBJ1-6, with D unresolved. Germline CDR1 SGHAT, CDR2 FQNNGV. V lost 0 bases to trimming and J lost 11 bases, with 5 bases between them. This CDR3 has 12 residues. DNA for the CDR3: TGTGCCAGCAGCTTAGAGGTAGCACCCCTCCACTTT. This gives the protein CASSLEVAPLHF.

This clone was recorded only once. The V call is TRBV5-1, the J call TRBJ2-3, with 9 bases lining up with TRBD2. After removal of 1 base from V and 0 bases from J, the junction contained 0 bases not matched to a gene. Per the germline V gene, CDR1 is SGHRS and CDR2 is YFSETQ. The CDR3 spans 15 residues. CDR3 sequence (DNA): TGCGCCAGCAGCTTGACTAGCGGGAGCACAGATACGCAGTATTTT. This gives the protein CASSLTSGSTDTQYF.

The genes are TRBV6-2 or TRBV6-3 and TRBJ1-2, with 10 bases lining up with TRBD1. J was trimmed by 0 bases and V by 5 bases; bases with no gene match: 6. CDR1 MNHEY and CDR2 SVGEGT come from the germline V gene. The CDR3 has 16 amino acids. This CDR3 reads CASSTTGGISNYGYTF. The CDR3 region has the DNA TGTGCCAGCAGTACGACAGGGGGCATTTCTAACTATGGCTACACCTTC.

The genes are TRBV6-2 or TRBV6-3 and TRBJ1-2; 7 positions match TRBD1. Trimming removed 7 bases from V and 2 bases from J; junction bases left unmatched: 10. The CDR3 loop spans 15 amino acids. The germline CDR1 and CDR2 sequences are MNHEY and SVGEGT. The CDR3 protein is CASTPLDRNNYGYTF. The DNA for the CDR3 is TGTGCCAGCACCCCCTTGGACAGGAACAACTATGGCTACACCTTC.

This clone was recorded only once. The rearrangement joins TRBV21-1 to TRBJ2-2; the table assigns TRBD2, which was not confirmed against the DNA. TRBV21-1 is described as a pseudogene. The CDR3 extends over 17 amino acids. In nucleotides, the CDR3 is TGTGCCAGCAGCAAAGCGCTATTTGCGGGTATGACCGGGGAGCTGTTTTTT. This sequence encodes CASSKALFAGMTGELFF.